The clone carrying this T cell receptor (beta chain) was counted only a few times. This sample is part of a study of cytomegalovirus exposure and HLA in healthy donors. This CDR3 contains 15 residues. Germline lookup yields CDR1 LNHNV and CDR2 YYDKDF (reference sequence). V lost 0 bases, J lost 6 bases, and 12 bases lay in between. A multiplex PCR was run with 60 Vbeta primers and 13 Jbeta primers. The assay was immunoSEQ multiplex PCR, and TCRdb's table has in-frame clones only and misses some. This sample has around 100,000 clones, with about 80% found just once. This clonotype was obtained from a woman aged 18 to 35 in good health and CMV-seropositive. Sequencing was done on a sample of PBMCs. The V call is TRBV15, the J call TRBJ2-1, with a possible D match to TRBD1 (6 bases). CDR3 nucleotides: TGTGCCACCAGCAGAGAGGGACAACCTGGCAATGAGCAGTTCTTC. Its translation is CATSREGQPGNEQFF. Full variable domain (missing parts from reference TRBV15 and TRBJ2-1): DAMVIQNPRYQVTQFGKPVTLSCSQTLNHNVMYWYQQKSSQAPKLLFHYYDKDFNNEADTPDNFQSRRPNTSFCFLDIRSPGLGDTAMYLCATSREGQPGNEQFFGPGTRLTVL.